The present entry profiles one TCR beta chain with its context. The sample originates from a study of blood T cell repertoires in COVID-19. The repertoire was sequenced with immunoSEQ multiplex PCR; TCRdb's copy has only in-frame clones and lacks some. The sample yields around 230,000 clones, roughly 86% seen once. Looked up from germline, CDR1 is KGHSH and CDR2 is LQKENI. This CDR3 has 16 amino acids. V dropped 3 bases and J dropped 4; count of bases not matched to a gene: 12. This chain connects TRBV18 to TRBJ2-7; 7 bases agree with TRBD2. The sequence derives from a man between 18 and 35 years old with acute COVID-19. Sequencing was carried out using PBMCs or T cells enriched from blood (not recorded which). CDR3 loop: CASSPPLLSGKYEQYF. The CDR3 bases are TGTGCCAGCTCACCCCCCCTCTTGAGCGGGAAATACGAGCAGTACTTC. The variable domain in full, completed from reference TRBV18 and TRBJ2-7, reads NAGVMQNPRHLVRRRGQEARLRCSPMKGHSHVYWYRQLPEEGLKFMVYLQKENIIDESGMPKERFSAEFPKEGPSILRIQQVVRGDSAAYFCASSPPLLSGKYEQYFGPGTRLTVT.